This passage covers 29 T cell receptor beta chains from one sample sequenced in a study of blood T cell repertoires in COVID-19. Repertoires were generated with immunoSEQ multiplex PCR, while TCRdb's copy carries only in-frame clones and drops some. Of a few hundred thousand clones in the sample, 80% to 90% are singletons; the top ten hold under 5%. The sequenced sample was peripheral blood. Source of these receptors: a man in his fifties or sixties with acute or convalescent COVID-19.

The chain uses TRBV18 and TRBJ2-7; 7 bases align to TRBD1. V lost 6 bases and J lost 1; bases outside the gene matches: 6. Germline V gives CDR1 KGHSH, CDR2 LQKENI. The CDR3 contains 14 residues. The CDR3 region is CASSAWDSSYEQYF. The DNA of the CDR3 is TGTGCCAGCTCGGCCTGGGACAGTTCCTACGAGCAGTACTTC.

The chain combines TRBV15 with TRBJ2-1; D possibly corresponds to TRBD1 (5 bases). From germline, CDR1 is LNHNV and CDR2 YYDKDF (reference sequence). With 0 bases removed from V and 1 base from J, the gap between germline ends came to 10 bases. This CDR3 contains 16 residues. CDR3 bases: TGTGCCACCAGCAGAGATCAGGGAACTTCCTACAATGAGCAGTTCTTC. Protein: CATSRDQGTSYNEQFF. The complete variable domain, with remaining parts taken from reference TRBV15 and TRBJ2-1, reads DAMVIQNPRYQVTQFGKPVTLSCSQTLNHNVMYWYQQKSSQAPKLLFHYYDKDFNNEADTPDNFQSRRPNTSFCFLDIRSPGLGDTAMYLCATSRDQGTSYNEQFFGPGTRLTVL.

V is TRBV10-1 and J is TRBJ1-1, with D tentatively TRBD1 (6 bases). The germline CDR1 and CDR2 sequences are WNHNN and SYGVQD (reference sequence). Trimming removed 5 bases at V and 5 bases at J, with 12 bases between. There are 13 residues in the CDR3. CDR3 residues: CASSSQGGTEAFF. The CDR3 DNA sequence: TGCGCCAGCAGTTCACAGGGAGGGACTGAAGCTTTCTTT.

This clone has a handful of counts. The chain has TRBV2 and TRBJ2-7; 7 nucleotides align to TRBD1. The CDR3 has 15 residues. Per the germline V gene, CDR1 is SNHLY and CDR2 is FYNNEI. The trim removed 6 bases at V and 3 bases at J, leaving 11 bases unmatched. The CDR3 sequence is CASSDRASFLYEQYF. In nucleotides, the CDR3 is TGTGCCAGCAGCGACAGGGCCTCCTTTCTCTACGAGCAGTACTTC.

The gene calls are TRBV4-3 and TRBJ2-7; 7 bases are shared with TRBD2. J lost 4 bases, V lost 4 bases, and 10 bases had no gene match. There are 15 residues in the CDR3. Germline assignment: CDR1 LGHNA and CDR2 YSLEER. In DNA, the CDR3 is TGCGCCAGCAGCCTCATCGGCGGGAGAGAGTACGAGCAGTACTTC. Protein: CASSLIGGREYEQYF.

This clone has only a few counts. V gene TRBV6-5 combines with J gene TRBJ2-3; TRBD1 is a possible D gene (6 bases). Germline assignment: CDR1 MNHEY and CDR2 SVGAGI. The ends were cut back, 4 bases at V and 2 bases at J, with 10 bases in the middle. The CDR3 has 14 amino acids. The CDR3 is CASSFGQNTDTQYF. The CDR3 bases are TGTGCCAGCAGTTTCGGACAGAACACAGATACGCAGTATTTT.

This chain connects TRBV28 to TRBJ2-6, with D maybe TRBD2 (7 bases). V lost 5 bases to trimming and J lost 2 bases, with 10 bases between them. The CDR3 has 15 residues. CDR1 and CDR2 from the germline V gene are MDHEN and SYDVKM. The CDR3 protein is CASSGGGAGANVLTF. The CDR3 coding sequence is TGTGCCAGCAGTGGGGGGGGCGCTGGGGCCAACGTCCTGACTTTC.

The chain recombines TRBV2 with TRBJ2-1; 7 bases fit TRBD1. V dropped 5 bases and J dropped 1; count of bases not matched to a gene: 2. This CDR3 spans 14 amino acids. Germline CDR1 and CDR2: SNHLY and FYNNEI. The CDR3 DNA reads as TGTGCCAGCAGTAGGGGGCGGTCCTACAATGAGCAGTTCTTC. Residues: CASSRGRSYNEQFF.

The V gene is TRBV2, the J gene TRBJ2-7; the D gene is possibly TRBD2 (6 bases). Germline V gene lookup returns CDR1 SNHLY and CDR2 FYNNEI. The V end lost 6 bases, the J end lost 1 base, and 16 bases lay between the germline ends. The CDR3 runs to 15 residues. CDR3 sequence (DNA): TGTGCCAGCAGGGAGGGACTTTCTTTTTCCTACGAGCAGTACTTC. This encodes CASREGLSFSYEQYF.

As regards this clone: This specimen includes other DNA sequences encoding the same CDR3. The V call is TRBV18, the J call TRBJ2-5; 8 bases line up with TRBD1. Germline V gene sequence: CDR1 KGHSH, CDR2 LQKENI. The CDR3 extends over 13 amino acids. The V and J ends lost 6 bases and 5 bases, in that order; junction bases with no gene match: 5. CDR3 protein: CASSPGGGETQYF. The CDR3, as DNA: TGTGCCAGCTCCCCAGGGGGCGGTGAGACCCAGTACTTC.

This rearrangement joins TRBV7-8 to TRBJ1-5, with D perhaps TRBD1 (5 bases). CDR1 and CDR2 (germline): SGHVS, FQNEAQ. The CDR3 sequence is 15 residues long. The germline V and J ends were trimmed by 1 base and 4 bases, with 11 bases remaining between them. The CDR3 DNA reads TGTGCCAGCAGCTTAGGAAAGGGGTGGAATCAGCCCCAGCATTTT. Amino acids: CASSLGKGWNQPQHF. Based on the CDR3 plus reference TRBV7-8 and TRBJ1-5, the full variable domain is GAGVSQSPRYKVAKRGQDVALRCDPISGHVSLFWYQQALGQGPEFLTYFQNEAQLDKSGLPSDRFFAERPEGSVSTLKIQRTQQEDSAVYLCASSLGKGWNQPQHFGDGTRLSIL.

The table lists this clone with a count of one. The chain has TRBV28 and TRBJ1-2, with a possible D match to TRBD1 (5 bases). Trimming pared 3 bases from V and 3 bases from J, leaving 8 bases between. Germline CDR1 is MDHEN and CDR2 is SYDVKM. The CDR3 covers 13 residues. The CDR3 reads CASSLWGDYGYTF. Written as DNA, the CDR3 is TGTGCCAGCAGTTTGTGGGGGGACTATGGCTACACCTTC.

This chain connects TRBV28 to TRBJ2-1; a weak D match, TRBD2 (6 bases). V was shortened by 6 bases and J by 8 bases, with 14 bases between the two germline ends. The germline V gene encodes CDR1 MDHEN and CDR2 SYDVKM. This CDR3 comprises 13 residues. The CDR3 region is CASSTRREYEQFF. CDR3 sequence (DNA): TGTGCCAGCAGCACCCGACGGGAGTATGAGCAGTTCTTC.

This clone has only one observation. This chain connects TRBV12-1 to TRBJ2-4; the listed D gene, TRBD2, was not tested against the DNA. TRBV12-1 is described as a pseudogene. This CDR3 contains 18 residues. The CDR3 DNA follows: TGTGCCAGCACGACTCGTACGCAGCCGCTACTAGCCAAAAACATTCAGTACTTC. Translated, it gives CASTTRTQPLLAKNIQYF.

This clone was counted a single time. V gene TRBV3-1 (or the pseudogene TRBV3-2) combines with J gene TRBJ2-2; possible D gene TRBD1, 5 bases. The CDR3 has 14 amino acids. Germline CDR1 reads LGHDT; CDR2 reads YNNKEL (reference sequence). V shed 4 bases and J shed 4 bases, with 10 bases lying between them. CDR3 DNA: TGTGCCAGCAGCCCCTTCCAGGGCACCGGGGAGCTGTTTTTT. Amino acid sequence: CASSPFQGTGELFF.

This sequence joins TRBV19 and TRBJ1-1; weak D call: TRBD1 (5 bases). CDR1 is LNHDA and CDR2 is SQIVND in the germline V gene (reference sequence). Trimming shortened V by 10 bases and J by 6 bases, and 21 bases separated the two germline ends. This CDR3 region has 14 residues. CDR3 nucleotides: TGTGCCACCTCTGCGGGGACCGGTCCGGCTGAAGCTTTCTTT. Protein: CATSAGTGPAEAFF.

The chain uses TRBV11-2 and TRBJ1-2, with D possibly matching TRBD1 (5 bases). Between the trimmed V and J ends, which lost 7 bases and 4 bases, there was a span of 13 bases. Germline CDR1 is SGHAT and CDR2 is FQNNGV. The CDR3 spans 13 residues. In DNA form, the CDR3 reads TGTGCCAGCATGACAGCCTTGGGCTATGGCTACACCTTC. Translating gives CASMTALGYGYTF.

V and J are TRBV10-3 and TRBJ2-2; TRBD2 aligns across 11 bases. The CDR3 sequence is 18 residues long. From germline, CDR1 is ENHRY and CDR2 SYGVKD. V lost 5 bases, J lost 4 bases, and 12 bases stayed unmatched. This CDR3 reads CAISRPEGTSGSTGELFF. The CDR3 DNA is TGTGCCATCAGTCGACCAGAGGGGACTAGCGGAAGCACCGGGGAGCTGTTTTTT.

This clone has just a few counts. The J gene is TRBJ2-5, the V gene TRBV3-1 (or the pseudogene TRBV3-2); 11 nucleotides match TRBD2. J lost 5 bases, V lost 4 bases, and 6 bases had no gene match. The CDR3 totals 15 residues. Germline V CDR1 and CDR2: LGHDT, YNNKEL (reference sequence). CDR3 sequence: CASSPTSGMIETQYF. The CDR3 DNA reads TGTGCCAGCAGCCCGACTAGCGGGATGATTGAGACCCAGTACTTC.

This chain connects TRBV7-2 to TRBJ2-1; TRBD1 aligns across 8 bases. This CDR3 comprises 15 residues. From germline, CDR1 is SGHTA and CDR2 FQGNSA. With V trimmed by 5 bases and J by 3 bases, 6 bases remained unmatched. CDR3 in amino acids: CASSRTGSGYNEQFF. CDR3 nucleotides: TGTGCCAGCAGCAGGACAGGGTCTGGCTACAATGAGCAGTTCTTC.

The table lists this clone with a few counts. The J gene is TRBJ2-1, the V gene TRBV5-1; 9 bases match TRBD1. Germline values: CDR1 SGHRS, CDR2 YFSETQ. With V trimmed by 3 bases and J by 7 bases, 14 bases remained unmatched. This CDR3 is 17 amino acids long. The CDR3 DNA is TGCGCCAGCAGCTCCTCGTCCCGGGACAGGGTTTGGAATGAGCAGTTCTTC. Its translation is CASSSSSRDRVWNEQFF. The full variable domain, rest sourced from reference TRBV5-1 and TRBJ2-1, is KAGVTQTPRYLIKTRGQQVTLSCSPISGHRSVSWYQQTPGQGLQFLFEYFSETQRNKGNFPGRFSGRQFSNSRSEMNVSTLELGDSALYLCASSSSSRDRVWNEQFFGPGTRLTVL.

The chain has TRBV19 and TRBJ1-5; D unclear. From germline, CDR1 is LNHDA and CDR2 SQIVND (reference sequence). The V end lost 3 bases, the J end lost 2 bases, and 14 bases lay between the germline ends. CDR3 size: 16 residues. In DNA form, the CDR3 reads TGTGCCAGTAGTATCGCTAACCCTTCACGCAATCAGCCCCAGCATTTT. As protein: CASSIANPSRNQPQHF.

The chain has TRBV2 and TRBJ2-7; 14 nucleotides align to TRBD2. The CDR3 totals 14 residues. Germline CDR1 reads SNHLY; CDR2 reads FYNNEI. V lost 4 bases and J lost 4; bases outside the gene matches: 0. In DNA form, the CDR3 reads TGTGCCAGCAGTGGACTAGCGGGAGGGTACGAGCAGTACTTC. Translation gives CASSGLAGGYEQYF.

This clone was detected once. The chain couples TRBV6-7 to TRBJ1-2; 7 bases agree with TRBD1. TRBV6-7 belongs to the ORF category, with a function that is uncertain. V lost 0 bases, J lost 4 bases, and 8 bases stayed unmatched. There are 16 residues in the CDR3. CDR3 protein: CASSYSDRVPSYGYTF. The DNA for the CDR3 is TGTGCCAGCAGTTACTCAGACAGGGTCCCATCCTATGGCTACACCTTC.

CDR3 coding DNA: TGTGCCTGGACTAGCGGGGGATACACAGATACGCAGTATTTT. The encoded protein is CAWTSGGYTDTQYF. The V call is TRBV30, the J call TRBJ2-3, with 10 positions matching TRBD2. The CDR3 is made up of 14 amino acids. Germline CDR1 is GTSNPN and CDR2 is SVGIG (reference sequence). J lost 2 bases, V lost 4 bases, and 3 bases had no gene match.

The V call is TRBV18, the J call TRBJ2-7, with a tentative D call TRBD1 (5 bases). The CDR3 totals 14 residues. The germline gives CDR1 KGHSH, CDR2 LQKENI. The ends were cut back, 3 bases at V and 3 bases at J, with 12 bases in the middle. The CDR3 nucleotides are TGTGCCAGCTCACCGGGTCAGGGCTACTACGAGCAGTACTTC. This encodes CASSPGQGYYEQYF.

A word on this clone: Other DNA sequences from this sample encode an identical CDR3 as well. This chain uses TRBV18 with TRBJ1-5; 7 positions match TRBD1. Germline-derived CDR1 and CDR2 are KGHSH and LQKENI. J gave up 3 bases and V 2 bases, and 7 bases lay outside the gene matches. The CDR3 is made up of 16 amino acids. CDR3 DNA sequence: TGTGCCAGCTCACCATCATCGGGACAGATCAATCAGCCCCAGCATTTT. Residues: CASSPSSGQINQPQHF.

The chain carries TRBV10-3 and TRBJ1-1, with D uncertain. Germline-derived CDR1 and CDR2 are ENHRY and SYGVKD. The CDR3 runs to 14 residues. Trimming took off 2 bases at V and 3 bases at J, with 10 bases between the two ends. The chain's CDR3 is CAISEDVRDTEAFF. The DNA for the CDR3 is TGTGCCATCAGTGAGGACGTCCGGGACACTGAAGCTTTCTTT.

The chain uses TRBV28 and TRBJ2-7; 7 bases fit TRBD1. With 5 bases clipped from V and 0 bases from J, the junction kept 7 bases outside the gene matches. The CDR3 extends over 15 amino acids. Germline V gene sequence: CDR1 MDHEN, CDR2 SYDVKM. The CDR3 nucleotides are TGTGCCAGCAGTCCCGGGACAGCCGACTCCTACGAGCAGTACTTC. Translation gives CASSPGTADSYEQYF.